Each of the 6 T cell receptor beta chains below was sequenced from the same sample in a study of monozygotic twins with inflammatory bowel disease (dated by TCRdb to the late 2010s). The library was generated by 5' RACE. Data came from an Illumina HiSeq 2500. The reads underwent TCRdb reprocessing, giving one record for each CDR3 protein sequence and no DNA. The table held for this sample gives about 170,000 distinct CDR3 sequences. Of the sample, 2.8% falls within the top ten clones. Material for sequencing was blood. The receptors shown here come from a human donor with ulcerative colitis or Crohn's disease, or a healthy co-twin of an affected twin (not recorded which).

The rearrangement joins TRBV10-2 to TRBJ1-5; TCRdb outputs TRBD1, but without DNA this stays unchecked. This CDR3 spans 18 amino acids. CDR1 and CDR2 (germline): WSHSY, SAAADI. The CDR3 here is CASSQRLDRSYSNQPQHF.

This chain joins TRBV20-1 and TRBJ1-5; TCRdb calls TRBD1, which cannot be checked without DNA. Germline assignment: CDR1 DFQATT and CDR2 SNEGSKA (reference sequence). This CDR3 has 12 residues. CDR3 protein: CSAIPGDQPQHF.

This chain connects TRBV5-1 to TRBJ2-7. The CDR3 runs to 14 residues. Germline V gene sequence: CDR1 SGHRS, CDR2 YFSETQ. The CDR3 region is CASSLQGAHDEQYF.

The chain carries TRBV5-4 and TRBJ2-1. This CDR3 is 15 amino acids long. Germline V CDR1 and CDR2: SGHNT, YYREEE (reference sequence). CDR3 sequence: CASSSSFGAYNEQFF.

The V call is TRBV7-2, the J call TRBJ1-3; TCRdb's D call of TRBD1 is untestable without DNA. Germline V gives CDR1 SGHTA, CDR2 FQGNSA. CDR3 length: 15 residues. The CDR3 loop reads CASRTTGTLGNTIYF.

V usage is TRBV14 and J usage is TRBJ1-1. CDR3 length: 12 amino acids. Germline V gene sequence: CDR1 SGHDN, CDR2 FVKESK. CDR3 sequence: CASSQDQRRAFF.